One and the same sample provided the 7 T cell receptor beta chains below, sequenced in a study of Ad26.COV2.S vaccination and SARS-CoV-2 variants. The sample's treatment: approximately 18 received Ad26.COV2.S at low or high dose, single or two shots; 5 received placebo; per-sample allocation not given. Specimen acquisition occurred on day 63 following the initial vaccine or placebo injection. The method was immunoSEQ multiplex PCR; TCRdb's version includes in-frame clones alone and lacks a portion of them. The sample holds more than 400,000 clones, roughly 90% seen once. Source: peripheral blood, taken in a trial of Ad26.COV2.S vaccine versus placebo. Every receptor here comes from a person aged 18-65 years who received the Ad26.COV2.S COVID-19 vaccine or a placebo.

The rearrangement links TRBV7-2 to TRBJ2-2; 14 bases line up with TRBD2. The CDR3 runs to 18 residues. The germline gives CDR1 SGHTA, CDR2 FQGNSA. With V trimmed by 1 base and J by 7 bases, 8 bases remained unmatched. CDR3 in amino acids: CASSLGRLAGGPSGELFF. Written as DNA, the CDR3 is TGTGCCAGCAGCTTAGGGCGACTAGCGGGGGGGCCCAGCGGGGAGCTGTTTTTT.

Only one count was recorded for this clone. As DNA, the CDR3 is TGTGCCAGCAGCCATCAGACAGGATCTAACTATGGCTACACCTTC. It yields the protein CASSHQTGSNYGYTF. The rearrangement uses TRBV3-1 (or the pseudogene TRBV3-2) and TRBJ1-2; a possible D gene is TRBD1 (6 bases). Germline V CDR1 and CDR2: LGHDT, YNNKEL (reference sequence). The CDR3 extends over 15 amino acids. V lost 3 bases to trimming and J lost 0 bases, with 11 bases between them.

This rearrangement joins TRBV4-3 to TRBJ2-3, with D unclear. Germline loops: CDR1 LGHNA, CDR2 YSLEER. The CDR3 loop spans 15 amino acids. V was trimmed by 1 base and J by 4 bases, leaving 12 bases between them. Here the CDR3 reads CASSQVHPKADTQYF. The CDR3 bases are TGCGCCAGCAGCCAAGTGCATCCAAAGGCAGATACGCAGTATTTT.

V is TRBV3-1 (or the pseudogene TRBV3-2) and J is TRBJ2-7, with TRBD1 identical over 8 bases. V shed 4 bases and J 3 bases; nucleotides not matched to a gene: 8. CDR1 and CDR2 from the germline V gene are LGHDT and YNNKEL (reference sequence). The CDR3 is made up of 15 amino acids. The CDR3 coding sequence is TGTGCCAGCAGCCCCGGGACAGGTTCTTACTACGAGCAGTACTTC. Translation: CASSPGTGSYYEQYF.

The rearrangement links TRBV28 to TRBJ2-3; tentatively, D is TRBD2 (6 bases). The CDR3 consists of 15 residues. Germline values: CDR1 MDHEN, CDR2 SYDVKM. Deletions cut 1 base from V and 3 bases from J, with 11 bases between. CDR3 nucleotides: TGTGCCAGCAGTTTATTTGCGGGGATAACAGATACGCAGTATTTT. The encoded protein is CASSLFAGITDTQYF.

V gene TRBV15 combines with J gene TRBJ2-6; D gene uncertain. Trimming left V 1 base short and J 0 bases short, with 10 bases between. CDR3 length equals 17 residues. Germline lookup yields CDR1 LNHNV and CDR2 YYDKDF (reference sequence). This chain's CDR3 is CATSRGQEVSGANVLTF. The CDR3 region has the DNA TGTGCCACCAGCAGAGGACAAGAGGTCTCTGGGGCCAACGTCCTGACTTTC. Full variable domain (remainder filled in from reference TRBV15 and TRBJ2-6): DAMVIQNPRYQVTQFGKPVTLSCSQTLNHNVMYWYQQKSSQAPKLLFHYYDKDFNNEADTPDNFQSRRPNTSFCFLDIRSPGLGDTAMYLCATSRGQEVSGANVLTFGAGSRLTVL.

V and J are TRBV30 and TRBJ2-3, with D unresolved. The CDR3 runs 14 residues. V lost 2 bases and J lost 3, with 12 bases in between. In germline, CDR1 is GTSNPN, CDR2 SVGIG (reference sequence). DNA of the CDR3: TGTGCCTGGAGTAATTTATGGGAAACAGATACGCAGTATTTT. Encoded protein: CAWSNLWETDTQYF.